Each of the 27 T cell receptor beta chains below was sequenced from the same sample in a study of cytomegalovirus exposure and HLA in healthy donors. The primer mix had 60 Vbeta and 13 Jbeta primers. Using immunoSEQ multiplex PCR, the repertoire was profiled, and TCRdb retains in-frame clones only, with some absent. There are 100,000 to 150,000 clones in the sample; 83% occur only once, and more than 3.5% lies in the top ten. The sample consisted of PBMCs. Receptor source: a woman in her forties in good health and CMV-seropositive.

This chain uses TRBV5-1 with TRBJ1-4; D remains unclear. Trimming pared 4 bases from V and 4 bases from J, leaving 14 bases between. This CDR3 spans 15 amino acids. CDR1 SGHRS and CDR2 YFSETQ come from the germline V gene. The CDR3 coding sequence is TGCGCCAGCAGCCTTTTACCTGTAGATAATGAAAAACTGTTTTTT. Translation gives CASSLLPVDNEKLFF.

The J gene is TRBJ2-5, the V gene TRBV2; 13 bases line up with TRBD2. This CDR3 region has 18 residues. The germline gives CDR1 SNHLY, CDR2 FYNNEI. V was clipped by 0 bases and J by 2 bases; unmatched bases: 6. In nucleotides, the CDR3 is TGTGCCAGCAGTGAAGCCCTACTGGGACTAGCGGGACAAGAGACCCAGTACTTC. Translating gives CASSEALLGLAGQETQYF. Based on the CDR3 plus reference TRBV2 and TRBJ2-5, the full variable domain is EPEVTQTPSHQVTQMGQEVILRCVPISNHLYFYWYRQILGQKVEFLVSFYNNEISEKSEIFDDQFSVERPDGSNFTLKIRSTKLEDSAMYFCASSEALLGLAGQETQYFGPGTRLLVL.

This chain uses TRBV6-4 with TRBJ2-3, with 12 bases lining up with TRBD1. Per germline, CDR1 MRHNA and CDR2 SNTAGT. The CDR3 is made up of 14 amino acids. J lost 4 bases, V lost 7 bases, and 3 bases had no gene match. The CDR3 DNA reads TGTGCCAGCAAGGGACAGGGGGCCTCAGATACGCAGTATTTT. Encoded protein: CASKGQGASDTQYF.

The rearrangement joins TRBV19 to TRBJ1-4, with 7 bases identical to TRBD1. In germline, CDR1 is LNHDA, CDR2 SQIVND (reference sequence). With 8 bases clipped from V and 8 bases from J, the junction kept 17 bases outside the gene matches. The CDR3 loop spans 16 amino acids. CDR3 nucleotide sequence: TGTGCCAGTTCCTCTCAAACAGGGGCAGTCGGAGAAAAACTGTTTTTT. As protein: CASSSQTGAVGEKLFF. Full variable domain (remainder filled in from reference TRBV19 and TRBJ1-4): DGGITQSPKYLFRKEGQNVTLSCEQNLNHDAMYWYRQDPGQGLRLIYYSQIVNDFQKGDIAEGYSVSREKKESFPLTVTSAQKNPTAFYLCASSSQTGAVGEKLFFGSGTQLSVL.

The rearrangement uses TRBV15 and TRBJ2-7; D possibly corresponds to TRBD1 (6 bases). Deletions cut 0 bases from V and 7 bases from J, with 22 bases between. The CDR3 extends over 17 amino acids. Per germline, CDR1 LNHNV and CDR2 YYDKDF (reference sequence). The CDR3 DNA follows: TGTGCCACCAGCAGAGATTTCCGGGCCAGGACAGCCGGGGAGCAGTACTTC. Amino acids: CATSRDFRARTAGEQYF.

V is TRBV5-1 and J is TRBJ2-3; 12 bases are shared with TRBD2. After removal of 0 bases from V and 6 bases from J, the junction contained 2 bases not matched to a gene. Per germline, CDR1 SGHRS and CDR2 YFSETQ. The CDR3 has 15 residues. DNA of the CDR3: TGCGCCAGCAGCTTGGCTGGGACTAGCGGGGATACGCAGTATTTT. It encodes CASSLAGTSGDTQYF.

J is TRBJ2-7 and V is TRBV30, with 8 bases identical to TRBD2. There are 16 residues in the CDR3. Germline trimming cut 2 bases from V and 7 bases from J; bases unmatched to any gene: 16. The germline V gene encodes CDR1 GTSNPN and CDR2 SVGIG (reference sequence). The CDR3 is CAWSIIGASGLGEQYF. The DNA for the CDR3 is TGTGCCTGGAGTATAATTGGCGCTAGCGGGCTAGGGGAGCAGTACTTC.

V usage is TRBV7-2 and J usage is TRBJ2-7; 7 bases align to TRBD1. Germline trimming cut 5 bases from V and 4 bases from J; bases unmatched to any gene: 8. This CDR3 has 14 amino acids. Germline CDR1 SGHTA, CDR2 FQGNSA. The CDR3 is CASSPVQGEYEQYF. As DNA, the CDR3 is TGTGCCAGCAGCCCCGTCCAGGGGGAATACGAGCAGTACTTC.

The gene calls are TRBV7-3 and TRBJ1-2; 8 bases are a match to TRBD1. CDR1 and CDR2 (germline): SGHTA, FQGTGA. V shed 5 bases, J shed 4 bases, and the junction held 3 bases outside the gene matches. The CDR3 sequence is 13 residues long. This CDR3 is CASSRGQGYGYTF. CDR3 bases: TGTGCCAGCAGCAGAGGACAGGGCTATGGCTACACCTTC.

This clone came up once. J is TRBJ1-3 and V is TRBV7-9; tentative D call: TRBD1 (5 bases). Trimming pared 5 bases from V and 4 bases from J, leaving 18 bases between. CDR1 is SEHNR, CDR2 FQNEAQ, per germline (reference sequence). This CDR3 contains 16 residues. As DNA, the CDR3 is TGTGCCAGCAGCCCGGGTATAGCGGGGCTCGGAAACACCATATATTTT. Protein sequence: CASSPGIAGLGNTIYF.

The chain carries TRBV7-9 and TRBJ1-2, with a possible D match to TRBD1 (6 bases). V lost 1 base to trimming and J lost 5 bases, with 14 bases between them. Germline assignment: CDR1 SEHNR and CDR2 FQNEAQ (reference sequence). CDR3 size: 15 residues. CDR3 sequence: CASSLGRGGTYGYTF. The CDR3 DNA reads TGTGCCAGCAGCTTAGGGAGGGGGGGGACTTATGGCTACACCTTC.

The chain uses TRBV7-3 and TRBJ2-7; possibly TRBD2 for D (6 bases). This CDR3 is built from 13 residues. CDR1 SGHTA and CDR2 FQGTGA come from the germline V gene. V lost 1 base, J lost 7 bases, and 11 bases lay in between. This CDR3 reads CASSLRREGEQYF. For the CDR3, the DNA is TGTGCCAGCAGCTTAAGGCGGGAAGGGGAGCAGTACTTC.

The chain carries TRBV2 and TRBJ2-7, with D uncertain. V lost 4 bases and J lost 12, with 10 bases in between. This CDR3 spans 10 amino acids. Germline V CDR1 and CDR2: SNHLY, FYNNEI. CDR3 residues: CASSGTYLYF. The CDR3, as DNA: TGTGCCAGCAGTGGTACCTACTTGTACTTC.

CDR3: CASRGGVRSPLHF. The CDR3 DNA sequence: TGTGCCAGCCGAGGAGGGGTTCGTTCACCCCTCCACTTT. The chain uses TRBV6-5 and TRBJ1-6; D is perhaps TRBD1 (5 bases). Trimming took 8 bases from V and 9 from J, leaving 14 bases between them. Germline CDR1 is MNHEY and CDR2 is SVGAGI. The CDR3 has 13 residues.

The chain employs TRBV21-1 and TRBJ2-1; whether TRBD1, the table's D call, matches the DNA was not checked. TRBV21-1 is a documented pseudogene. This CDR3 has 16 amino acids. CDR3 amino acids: CASSAQTGERGNEQFF. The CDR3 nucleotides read TGTGCCAGCAGCGCCCAGACAGGGGAAAGGGGCAATGAGCAGTTCTTC.

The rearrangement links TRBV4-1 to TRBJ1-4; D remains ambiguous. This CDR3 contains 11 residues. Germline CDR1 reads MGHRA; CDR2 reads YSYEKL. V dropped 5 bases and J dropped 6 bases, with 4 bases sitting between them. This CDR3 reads CASSYYEKLFF. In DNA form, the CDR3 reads TGCGCCAGCAGCTACTATGAAAAACTGTTTTTT.

CDR3 protein: CASSVGGLAGGYNEQFF. The CDR3 bases are TGTGCCAGCAGCGTAGGGGGACTAGCGGGAGGATACAATGAGCAGTTCTTC. The chain carries TRBV9 and TRBJ2-1; 15 bases line up with TRBD2. Germline V gives CDR1 SGDLS, CDR2 YYNGEE. The CDR3 totals 17 residues. The V gene end was trimmed by 0 bases and the J gene end by 4 bases; junction bases not matched to a gene: 2. The full variable domain, in which reference TRBV9 and TRBJ2-1 provide the parts outside the CDR3, is DSGVTQTPKHLITATGQRVTLRCSPRSGDLSVYWYQQSLDQGLQFLIQYYNGEERAKGNILERFSAQQFPDLHSELNLSSLELGDSALYFCASSVGGLAGGYNEQFFGPGTRLTVL.

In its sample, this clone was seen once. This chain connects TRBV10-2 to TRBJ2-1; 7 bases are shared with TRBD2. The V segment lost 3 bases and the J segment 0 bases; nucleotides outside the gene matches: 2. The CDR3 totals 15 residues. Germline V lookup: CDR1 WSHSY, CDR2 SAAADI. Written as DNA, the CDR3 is TGCGCCAGCAGTGATGGCGGGAGCTCCTACAATGAGCAGTTCTTC. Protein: CASSDGGSSYNEQFF.

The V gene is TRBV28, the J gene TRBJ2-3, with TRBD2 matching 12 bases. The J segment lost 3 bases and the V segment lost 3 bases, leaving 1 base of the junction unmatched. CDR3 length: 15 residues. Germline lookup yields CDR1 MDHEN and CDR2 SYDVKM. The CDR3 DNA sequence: TGTGCCAGCAGTTTGACTAGCGGGAGAACAGATACGCAGTATTTT. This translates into CASSLTSGRTDTQYF.

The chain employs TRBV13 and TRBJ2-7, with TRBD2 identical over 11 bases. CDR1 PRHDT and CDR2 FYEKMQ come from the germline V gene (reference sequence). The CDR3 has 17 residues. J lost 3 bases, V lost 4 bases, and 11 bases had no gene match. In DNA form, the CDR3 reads TGTGCCAGCAGCTCGACAGCCGGGACTAGCGGTTTCTACGAGCAGTACTTC. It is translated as CASSSTAGTSGFYEQYF.

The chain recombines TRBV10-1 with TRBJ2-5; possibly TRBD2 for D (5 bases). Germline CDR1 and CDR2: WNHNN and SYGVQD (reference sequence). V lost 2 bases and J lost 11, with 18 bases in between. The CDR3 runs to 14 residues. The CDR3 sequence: CASSEDGRPGEQYF. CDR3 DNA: TGCGCCAGCAGTGAGGACGGTCGGCCTGGGGAGCAGTACTTC.

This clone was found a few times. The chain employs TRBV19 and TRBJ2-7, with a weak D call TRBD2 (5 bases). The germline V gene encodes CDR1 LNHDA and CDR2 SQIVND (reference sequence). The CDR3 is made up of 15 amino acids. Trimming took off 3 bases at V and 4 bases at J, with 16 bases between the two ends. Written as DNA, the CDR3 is TGTGCCAGTAGTATGTCGTCAGGAGGACCATACGAGCAGTACTTC. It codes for CASSMSSGGPYEQYF.

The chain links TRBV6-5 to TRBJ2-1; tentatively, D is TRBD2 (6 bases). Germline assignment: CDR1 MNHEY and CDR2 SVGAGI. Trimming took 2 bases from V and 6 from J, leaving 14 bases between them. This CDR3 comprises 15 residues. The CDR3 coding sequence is TGTGCCAGCAGTTACAACCGGGAGCTGGTCAATGAGCAGTTCTTC. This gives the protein CASSYNRELVNEQFF.

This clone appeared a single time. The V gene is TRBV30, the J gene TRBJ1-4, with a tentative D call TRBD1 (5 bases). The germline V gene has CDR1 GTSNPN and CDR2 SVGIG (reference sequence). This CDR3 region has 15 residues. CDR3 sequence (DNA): TGTGCTTACAGGACCTTCCTTGGAACTAATGAAAAACTGTTTTTT. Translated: CAYRTFLGTNEKLFF.

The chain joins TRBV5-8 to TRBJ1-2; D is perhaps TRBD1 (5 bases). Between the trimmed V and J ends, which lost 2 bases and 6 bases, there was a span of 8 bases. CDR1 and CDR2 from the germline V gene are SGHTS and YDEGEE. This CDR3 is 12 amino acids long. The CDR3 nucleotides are TGTGCCAGCAGCTTTTCGGGGGATGGCTACACCTTC. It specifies CASSFSGDGYTF.

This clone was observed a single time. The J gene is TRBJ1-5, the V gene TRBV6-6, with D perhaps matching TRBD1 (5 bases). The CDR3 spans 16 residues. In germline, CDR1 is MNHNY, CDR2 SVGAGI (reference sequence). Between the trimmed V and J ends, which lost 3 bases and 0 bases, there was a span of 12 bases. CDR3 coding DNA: TGTGCCAGCAGTTATCCAATGCAGGGTAGCAATCAGCCCCAGCATTTT. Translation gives CASSYPMQGSNQPQHF.

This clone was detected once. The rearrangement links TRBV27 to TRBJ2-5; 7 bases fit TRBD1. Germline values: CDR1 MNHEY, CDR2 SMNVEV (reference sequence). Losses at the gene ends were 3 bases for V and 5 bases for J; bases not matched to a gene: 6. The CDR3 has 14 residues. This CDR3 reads CASSLRQGQETQYF. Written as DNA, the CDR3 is TGTGCCAGCAGTTTGAGACAGGGTCAGGAGACCCAGTACTTC.